This entry features one TCR beta chain sequence. The antigen it recognizes is unknown. Within one base of it there is no much larger clone, and no base qualities were kept. This sample stems from a study of blood T cell repertoires in COVID-19 (dated by TCRdb to 2020 to 2021). For the wider study: Samples covering the acute and convalescent phases of COVID-19 were provided by collaborators in the United States, Italy and Spain. Sample metadata almost always included a de-identified subject ID, COVID-19 status, age in years and sex. A freely available public database, intended as a resource for researchers studying the immune response to SARS-CoV-2, is where the repertoires were released. Subjects who had been exposed to COVID-19, were actively infected with it, or had recovered from it provided the deeply sampled blood TCRbeta repertoires that made up the dataset. The samples were drawn from the first 160 participants of the ongoing ImmuneRACE study and from 950 to 1,500 subjects provided by 6 global collaborators. HLA class I and class II types, where available, came from metadata supplied by the sample provider rather than from assay-based typing. The material from the prospective study consisted of cDNA or gDNA derived from T cells, B-cell-depleted T cells, or PBMCs.

TCRbeta CDR3 regions were amplified from genomic DNA by means of the immunoSEQ Assay, a bias-controlled multiplex PCR. The study's own analysis went as follows. The number of nucleated cells in each sample was estimated by amplification of reference gene primers within the assay. To quantify the absolute abundance of each unique TCRbeta CDR3 rearrangement, sequence reads were collapsed and filtered. Productive Simpson clonality was computed per sample as the square root of Simpson's diversity index over productive rearrangements. Entries here come from immuneACCESS through TCRdb and include only in-frame sequences with V and J called. Some clones fail to appear in such tables; in the studies checked, an unresolved V gene covers under half of the shortfall, and the cause of the remainder is unknown. V and J calls and clone size follow that table, whereas D and trimming were derived from the DNA. The sample yields over 250,000 clones; 90% were counted once. The ten largest clones capture roughly 2.5% of the sample.

Participants in the prospective study were enrolled through a virtual design, were aged 18 to 89 years, and lived in about 25 United States geographic areas. Cohort assignment in the prospective study relied on participant-reported clinical history from a screening survey and a study questionnaire. ImmuneRACE Cohort 3 recovered participants were defined by two consecutive negative NP/OP PCR tests, healthcare professional clearance, or symptom resolution. In the prospective study, whole blood, serum and a nasopharyngeal or oropharyngeal swab were collected from each participant by mobile phlebotomists. Over an approximately two-month period, participants in the prospective study had the option of providing additional blood draws and questionnaires. Prospective study blood samples were shipped either frozen or at room temperature before DNA extraction. The CDR3 has 13 amino acids, counting the end cysteine and phenylalanine. This entry keeps only the CDR3 DNA: 39 bases, framed from base 1. Deletion took 5 bases off V and 10 bases off J, with a span of 16 bases between the germline ends. CDR1 and CDR2 are read off the germline V gene as SNHLY and FYNNEI.

The investigation overall reported the following: The amount of clinical and demographic metadata varied by source and participant and was provided uncurated.

The TCR was taken from a man between 60 and 75 years old who had recovered from COVID-19. The receptor chain draws on TRBV2 and TRBJ2-3; no D gene is confidently identified. The sequencing input was PBMCs or T cells enriched from blood (not recorded which). In nucleotide form, the sequence is TGTGCCAGCAGTATTCCGGTGCAGGTCTCGCAGTATTTT. It encodes CASSIPVQVSQYF.